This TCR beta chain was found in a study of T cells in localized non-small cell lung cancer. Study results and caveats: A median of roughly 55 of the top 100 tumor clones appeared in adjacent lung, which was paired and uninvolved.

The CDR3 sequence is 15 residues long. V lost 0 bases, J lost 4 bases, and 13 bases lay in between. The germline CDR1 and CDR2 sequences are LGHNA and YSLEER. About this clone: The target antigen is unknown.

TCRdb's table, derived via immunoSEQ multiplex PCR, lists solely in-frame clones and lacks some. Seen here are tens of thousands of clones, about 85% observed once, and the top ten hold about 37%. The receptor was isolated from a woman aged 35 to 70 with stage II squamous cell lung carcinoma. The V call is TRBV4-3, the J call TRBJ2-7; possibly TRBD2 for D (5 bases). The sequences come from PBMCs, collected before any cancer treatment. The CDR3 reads CASSQEVTRGYEQYF. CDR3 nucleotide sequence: TGCGCCAGCAGCCAAGAAGTAACTAGAGGGTACGAGCAGTACTTC.